A single sample gave rise to the 18 T cell receptor beta chains below, sequenced in a study of T cell changes during pregnancy in multiple sclerosis. The table came from immunoSEQ multiplex PCR; TCRdb's copy has only in-frame clones and leaves some out. The repertoire holds more than 35,000 clones, with approximately 90% as singletons. The source material was CD4+ T cells from peripheral blood mononuclear cells, sampled after pregnancy. These receptors were collected from a female donor in good health, enrolled as a control in a pregnancy study.

This clone showed up just once. The V gene is TRBV5-1, the J gene TRBJ2-7, with a tentative D call TRBD2 (5 bases). CDR1 SGHRS and CDR2 YFSETQ come from the germline V gene. The V end lost 4 bases, the J end lost 1 base, and 21 bases lay between the germline ends. The CDR3 totals 17 residues. The DNA for the CDR3 is TGCGCCAGCAGCCCGGAATGGGAACGCAGCGGATCCTACGAGCAGTACTTC. Its translation: CASSPEWERSGSYEQYF.

V is TRBV4-3 and J is TRBJ1-2, with 7 bases matching TRBD1. Germline V lookup: CDR1 LGHNA, CDR2 YSLEER. The CDR3 covers 16 residues. With 5 bases clipped from V and 1 base from J, the junction kept 10 bases outside the gene matches. In DNA form, the CDR3 reads TGCGCCAGCAGCTCGCGTCAACAGGGGTTTAACTATGGCTACACCTTC. The encoded protein is CASSSRQQGFNYGYTF.

The rearrangement joins TRBV5-1 to TRBJ2-4; D is possibly TRBD2 (5 bases). The germline V gene has CDR1 SGHRS and CDR2 YFSETQ. The CDR3 length is 13 residues. The germline V and J ends were trimmed by 3 bases and 6 bases, with 10 bases remaining between them. In nucleotides, the CDR3 is TGCGCCAGCAGCTGGACGGCGGGAAACATTCAGTACTTC. Protein product: CASSWTAGNIQYF.

This clone was observed a single time. The J gene is TRBJ1-1, the V gene TRBV6-1; TRBD1 is a possible D gene (6 bases). Trimming cost V 8 bases and J 11 bases, with 18 bases left between them. The CDR3 contains 12 residues. Germline V gene lookup returns CDR1 MNHNS and CDR2 SASEGT. CDR3 sequence: CASLTSWGLAFF. The CDR3, as DNA: TGTGCCAGCCTAACTTCGTGGGGGCTTGCTTTCTTT.

This clone was detected only once. The chain employs TRBV2 and TRBJ2-6; D gene unclear. Germline V gives CDR1 SNHLY, CDR2 FYNNEI. Deletions cut 7 bases from V and 1 base from J, with 8 bases between. This CDR3 is 14 amino acids long. The CDR3 DNA sequence: TGTGCCAGCACCCCCGGTTCTGGGGCCAACGTCCTGACTTTC. Residues: CASTPGSGANVLTF.

V gene TRBV12-5 combines with J gene TRBJ1-5, with 8 bases matching TRBD1. The germline V gene encodes CDR1 LGHNT and CDR2 FRNRAP. This CDR3 region has 13 residues. V was clipped by 6 bases and J by 5 bases; unmatched bases: 3. The CDR3 here is CASGQGVDQPQHF. DNA for the CDR3: TGTGCTAGTGGACAGGGGGTGGATCAGCCCCAGCATTTT.

The J gene is TRBJ2-3, the V gene TRBV4-3; TRBD1 agrees at 11 bases. The CDR3 runs to 14 residues. Losses at the gene ends were 0 bases for V and 15 bases for J; bases not matched to a gene: 8. Germline assignment: CDR1 LGHNA and CDR2 YSLEER. The CDR3 loop reads CASSQDWGTGGTYF. CDR3 nucleotide sequence: TGCGCCAGCAGCCAAGATTGGGGGACAGGGGGTACCTATTTT.

The V call is TRBV6-6, the J call TRBJ1-5, with unresolved D. This CDR3 is built from 15 residues. V lost 2 bases to trimming and J lost 0 bases, with 8 bases between them. Germline V gene sequence: CDR1 MNHNY, CDR2 SVGAGI (reference sequence). The CDR3 here is CASSYGANSNQPQHF. The DNA of the CDR3 is TGTGCCAGCAGTTACGGTGCTAATAGCAATCAGCCCCAGCATTTT.

This sequence joins TRBV5-1 and TRBJ1-5; possible D gene TRBD1, 5 bases. Germline V CDR1 and CDR2: SGHRS, YFSETQ. The length of the CDR3 is 15 residues. Trimming cost V 0 bases and J 7 bases, with 14 bases left between them. This CDR3 reads CASSLGWGAEQPQHF. The CDR3 DNA follows: TGCGCCAGCAGCTTGGGGTGGGGCGCGGAGCAGCCCCAGCATTTT. The whole variable domain, remainder taken from reference TRBV5-1 and TRBJ1-5, is KAGVTQTPRYLIKTRGQQVTLSCSPISGHRSVSWYQQTPGQGLQFLFEYFSETQRNKGNFPGRFSGRQFSNSRSEMNVSTLELGDSALYLCASSLGWGAEQPQHFGDGTRLSIL.

The gene calls are TRBV7-8 and TRBJ1-5, with 8 bases lining up with TRBD1. V lost 5 bases, J lost 7 bases, and 4 bases stayed unmatched. Looked up from germline, CDR1 is SGHVS and CDR2 is FQNEAQ. This CDR3 comprises 13 residues. CDR3 amino acids: CASSVDRAQPQHF. The CDR3 DNA reads TGTGCCAGCAGCGTGGACAGGGCACAGCCCCAGCATTTT.

This clone was counted a single time. This rearrangement joins TRBV6-1 to TRBJ2-1; 8 bases map to TRBD2. The CDR3 has 14 residues. The trim removed 11 bases at V and 10 bases at J, leaving 16 bases unmatched. Germline V lookup: CDR1 MNHNS, CDR2 SASEGT. The CDR3 protein is CAGRRGGRDGEQFF. The CDR3 DNA sequence: TGTGCCGGCCGACGCGGGGGGCGGGATGGGGAGCAGTTCTTC.

V gene TRBV19 combines with J gene TRBJ1-5; 12 bases are shared with TRBD1. The germline gives CDR1 LNHDA, CDR2 SQIVND (reference sequence). This CDR3 is 17 amino acids long. V shed 4 bases and J 4 bases; nucleotides not matched to a gene: 8. The CDR3 sequence: CASSSRDRGPGNQPQHF. DNA for the CDR3: TGTGCCAGTAGTAGCCGGGACAGGGGGCCAGGAAATCAGCCCCAGCATTTT.

The chain links TRBV5-1 to TRBJ1-1; D ambiguous. CDR3 length equals 13 residues. From germline, CDR1 is SGHRS and CDR2 YFSETQ. Trimming removed 0 bases from V and 3 bases from J, with 6 bases in between. The CDR3 DNA reads TGCGCCAGCAGCTTGGACACCTACACTGAAGCTTTCTTT. Translation gives CASSLDTYTEAFF.

This rearrangement joins TRBV9 to TRBJ2-2, with a tentative D call TRBD2 (6 bases). V was cut by 2 bases and J by 5 bases, with 13 bases left in between. CDR3 length: 15 amino acids. Germline V gene lookup returns CDR1 SGDLS and CDR2 YYNGEE. CDR3 in DNA: TGTGCCAGCAGCGTTAAGGGACTGGGGACCGGGGAGCTGTTTTTT. Translated: CASSVKGLGTGELFF. Looking up the rest from reference TRBV9 and TRBJ2-2 gives the full variable domain: DSGVTQTPKHLITATGQRVTLRCSPRSGDLSVYWYQQSLDQGLQFLIQYYNGEERAKGNILERFSAQQFPDLHSELNLSSLELGDSALYFCASSVKGLGTGELFFGEGSRLTVL.

The J gene is TRBJ2-1, the V gene TRBV5-1; perhaps TRBD1 as D (7 bases). Germline-derived CDR1 and CDR2 are SGHRS and YFSETQ. Trimming left V 0 bases short and J 5 bases short, with 15 bases between. The CDR3 loop spans 16 amino acids. This CDR3 is CASSLAPGGGHNEQFF. The CDR3 region has the DNA TGCGCCAGCAGCTTGGCCCCAGGAGGGGGCCACAATGAGCAGTTCTTC.

A single count supports this clone. V and J are TRBV6-6 and TRBJ1-4, with D possibly TRBD1 on 5 matching bases. Trimming pared 8 bases from V and 4 bases from J, leaving 11 bases between. The length of the CDR3 is 13 residues. CDR1 is MNHNY, CDR2 SVGAGI, per germline (reference sequence). In DNA form, the CDR3 reads TGTGCCAGCGGGGGGGAAAATAATGAAAAACTGTTTTTT. Protein: CASGGENNEKLFF.

V usage is TRBV28 and J usage is TRBJ1-2, with 10 nucleotides matching TRBD1. The germline V gene has CDR1 MDHEN and CDR2 SYDVKM. The CDR3 is 15 amino acids. V shed 2 bases and J 4 bases; nucleotides not matched to a gene: 4. CDR3 DNA: TGTGCCAGCAGTTTAGTAGGGACAGGGGTCTATGGCTACACCTTC. This gives the protein CASSLVGTGVYGYTF.

This chain joins TRBV11-2 and TRBJ2-3; 8 nucleotides line up with TRBD2. V lost 5 bases and J lost 2; bases outside the gene matches: 6. Germline V gives CDR1 SGHAT, CDR2 FQNNGV. The CDR3 covers 15 residues. The CDR3 region has the DNA TGTGCCAGCAGCAAAACGGGGGGGAACACAGATACGCAGTATTTT. This encodes CASSKTGGNTDTQYF. Full variable domain (remainder filled in from reference TRBV11-2 and TRBJ2-3): EAGVAQSPRYKIIEKRQSVAFWCNPISGHATLYWYQQILGQGPKLLIQFQNNGVVDDSQLPKDRFSAERLKGVDSTLKIQPAKLEDSAVYLCASSKTGGNTDTQYFGPGTRLTVL.